This TCR beta chain came from a study of T cells after somatic rescue of genetic block. This clone has just a few counts. From germline, CDR1 is MDHEN and CDR2 SYDVKM. Deletions cut 8 bases from V and 2 bases from J, with 13 bases between. The length of the CDR3 is 13 residues. Using immunoSEQ multiplex PCR, the repertoire was profiled, and TCRdb retains in-frame clones only, with some absent. Among 13,000 to 15,000 clones listed, about 72% were seen once. The chain couples TRBV28 to TRBJ2-7, with D tentatively TRBD1 or TRBD2 (6 bases each). Sequenced: peripheral blood mononuclear cells (PBMCs). This sequence was found in a man aged 18-30 years. CDR3 loop: CASLGGGTYEQYF. The CDR3 coding sequence is TGTGCCAGCTTGGGGGGCGGCACCTACGAGCAGTACTTC.